Listed below are T cell receptor beta chains from one sample, sequenced in a study of spatial heterogeneity in lung cancer. TCRdb fed the 5' RACE reads into MiXCR, producing one record per CDR3 protein. The sample lists around 18,000 distinct CDR3 sequences; 7% were seen once. The material sequenced was lung tumor tissue, taken at surgery. These receptors came from a female donor with early-stage non-small cell lung cancer. Each CDR3 is given with its conserved first and last residue. Each record gives: J gene, CDR3 length, clone size, V gene, D gene, CDR3 DNA, CDR3 protein. The D gene is left open where the match is weak. Size tells how often a clone was seen (once, few, many) or the class of an expanded clone, and some rows leave it out.

j_gene: TRBJ1-6
len: 12
abundance: many
v_gene: TRBV7-9
d_gene: .
CDR3nt: TGTGCCAGCAGCTTATATAATTCACCCCTCCACTTT
CDR3aa: CASSLYNSPLHF

j_gene: TRBJ2-7
len: 13
abundance: few
v_gene: TRBV7-2
d_gene: .
CDR3nt: TGTGCCAGCAGCCCACGGACGGTAAACGAGCAGTACTTC
CDR3aa: CASSPRTVNEQYF

j_gene: TRBJ2-1
len: 13
abundance: many
v_gene: TRBV5-1
d_gene: .
CDR3nt: TGCGCCAGCAGCTTGGGAGGTCTCAATGAGCAGTTCTTC
CDR3aa: CASSLGGLNEQFF

j_gene: TRBJ1-1
len: 15
abundance: many
v_gene: TRBV20-1
d_gene: .
CDR3nt: TGCAGTGCTAGAAACCCCGGGGAAACGAACACTGAAGCTTTCTTT
CDR3aa: CSARNPGETNTEAFF

j_gene: TRBJ2-1
len: 14
abundance: few
v_gene: TRBV20-1
d_gene: TRBD2
CDR3nt: TGCAGTGCCGTCTCTAGCGGGGTCTACAATGAGCAGTTCTTC
CDR3aa: CSAVSSGVYNEQFF

j_gene: TRBJ2-1
len: 12
abundance: medium-sized
v_gene: TRBV6-2/TRBV6-3
d_gene: .
CDR3nt: TGTGCCAGCAGTTACTCAAGGACTGAGCAGTTCTTC
CDR3aa: CASSYSRTEQFF

j_gene: TRBJ2-5
len: 15
abundance: few
v_gene: TRBV25-1
d_gene: TRBD2
CDR3nt: TGTGCCAGCAGTGAACCGCGGGGGGAGGGAGAGACCCAGTACTTC
CDR3aa: CASSEPRGEGETQYF

j_gene: TRBJ1-1
len: 14
abundance: many
v_gene: TRBV10-3
d_gene: .
CDR3nt: TGTGCCATCACCGAAAAGAGGGGGGACACTGAAGCTTTCTTT
CDR3aa: CAITEKRGDTEAFF

j_gene: TRBJ1-1
len: 13
abundance: many
v_gene: TRBV27
d_gene: TRBD1
CDR3nt: TGTGCCAGCAGGAAACAGGGGTTGGTTGAAGCTTTCTTT
CDR3aa: CASRKQGLVEAFF

j_gene: TRBJ2-1
len: 13
abundance: .
v_gene: TRBV7-2
d_gene: .
CDR3nt: TGTGCCAGCAGCTTATATGGACTCAATGAGCAGTTCTTC
CDR3aa: CASSLYGLNEQFF

j_gene: TRBJ2-4
len: 14
abundance: many
v_gene: TRBV12-3/TRBV12-4
d_gene: TRBD1
CDR3nt: TGTGCCAGCAGGTTAGGGACAGGTACAAACATTCAGTACTTC
CDR3aa: CASRLGTGTNIQYF

j_gene: TRBJ2-7
len: 13
abundance: .
v_gene: TRBV20-1
d_gene: TRBD1
CDR3nt: TGCAGTGCCCGAGGGGACAGGGGCGGCGAGCAGTACTTC
CDR3aa: CSARGDRGGEQYF

j_gene: TRBJ2-3
len: 14
abundance: .
v_gene: TRBV28
d_gene: .
CDR3nt: TGTGCCAGCAGTTTACGCGACTCCACAGATACGCAGTATTTT
CDR3aa: CASSLRDSTDTQYF

j_gene: TRBJ2-7
len: 15
abundance: few
v_gene: TRBV6-2/TRBV6-3
d_gene: TRBD1
CDR3nt: TGTGCCAGCAGCCGAAGGGGACAGCTCTCCTACGAGCAGTACTTC
CDR3aa: CASSRRGQLSYEQYF

j_gene: TRBJ1-4
len: 16
abundance: few
v_gene: TRBV7-2
d_gene: TRBD1
CDR3nt: TGTGCCAGCAGCTTAGATTGGGCAGGGGGCGATGAAAAACTGTTTTTT
CDR3aa: CASSLDWAGGDEKLFF

j_gene: TRBJ1-4
len: 12
abundance: few
v_gene: TRBV20-1
d_gene: .
CDR3nt: TGCAGTGTACAGGGCTCTAATGAAAAACTGTTTTTT
CDR3aa: CSVQGSNEKLFF